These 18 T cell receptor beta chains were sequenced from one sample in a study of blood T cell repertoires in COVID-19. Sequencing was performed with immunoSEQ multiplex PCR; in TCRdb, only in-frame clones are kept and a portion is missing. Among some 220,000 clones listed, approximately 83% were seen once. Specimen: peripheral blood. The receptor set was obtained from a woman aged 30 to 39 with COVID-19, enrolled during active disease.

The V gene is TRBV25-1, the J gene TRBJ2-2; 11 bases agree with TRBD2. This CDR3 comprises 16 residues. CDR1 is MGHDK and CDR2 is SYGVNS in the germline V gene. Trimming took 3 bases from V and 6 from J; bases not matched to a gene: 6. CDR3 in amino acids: CASSDSGGAGSGELFF. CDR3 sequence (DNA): TGTGCCAGCAGTGATAGCGGGGGGGCCGGGTCCGGGGAGCTGTTTTTT.

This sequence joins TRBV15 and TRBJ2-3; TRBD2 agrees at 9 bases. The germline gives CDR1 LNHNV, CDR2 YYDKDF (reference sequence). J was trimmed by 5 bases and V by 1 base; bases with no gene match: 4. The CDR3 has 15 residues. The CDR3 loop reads CATSRGGGAGDTQYF. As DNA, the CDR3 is TGTGCCACCAGCAGAGGCGGGGGGGCGGGAGATACGCAGTATTTT.

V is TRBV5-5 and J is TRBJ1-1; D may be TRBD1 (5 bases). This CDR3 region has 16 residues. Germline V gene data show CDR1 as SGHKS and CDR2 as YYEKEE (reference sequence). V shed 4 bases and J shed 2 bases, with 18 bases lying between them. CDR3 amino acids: CASSRIGGAGNTEAFF. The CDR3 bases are TGTGCCAGCAGCCGTATCGGGGGAGCGGGAAACACTGAAGCTTTCTTT.

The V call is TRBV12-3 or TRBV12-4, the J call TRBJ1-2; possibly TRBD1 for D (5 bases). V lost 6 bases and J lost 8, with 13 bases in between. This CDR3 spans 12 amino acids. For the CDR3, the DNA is TGTGCCAGCAGCGCCGGGGGTTGGGGCTACACCTTC. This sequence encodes CASSAGGWGYTF.

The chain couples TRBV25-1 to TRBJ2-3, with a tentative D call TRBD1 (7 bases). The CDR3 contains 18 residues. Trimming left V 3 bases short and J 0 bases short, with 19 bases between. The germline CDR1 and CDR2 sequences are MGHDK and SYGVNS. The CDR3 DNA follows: TGTGCCAGCAGTGAGGGAGGAGGGGGCACATACAGCACAGATACGCAGTATTTT. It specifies CASSEGGGGTYSTDTQYF.

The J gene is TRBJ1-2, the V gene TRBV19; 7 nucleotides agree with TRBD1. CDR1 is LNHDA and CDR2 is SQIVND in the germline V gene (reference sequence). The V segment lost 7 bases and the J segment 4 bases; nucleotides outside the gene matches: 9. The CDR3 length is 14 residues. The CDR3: CASKSTGIGYGYTF. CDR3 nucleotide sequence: TGTGCCAGTAAATCGACAGGGATCGGCTATGGCTACACCTTC.

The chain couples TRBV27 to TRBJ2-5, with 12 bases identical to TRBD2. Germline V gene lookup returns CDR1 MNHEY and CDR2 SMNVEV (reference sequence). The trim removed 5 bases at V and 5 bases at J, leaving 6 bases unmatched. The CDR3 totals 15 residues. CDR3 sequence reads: CASSATSGSWETQYF. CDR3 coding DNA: TGTGCCAGCAGTGCGACTAGCGGGAGCTGGGAGACCCAGTACTTC.

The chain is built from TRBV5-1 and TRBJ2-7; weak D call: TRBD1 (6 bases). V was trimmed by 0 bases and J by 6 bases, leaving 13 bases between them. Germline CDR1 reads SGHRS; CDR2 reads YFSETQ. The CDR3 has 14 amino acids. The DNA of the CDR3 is TGCGCCAGCAGCTTGGCCGAAGTCAGGGGCGAGCAGTACTTC. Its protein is CASSLAEVRGEQYF.

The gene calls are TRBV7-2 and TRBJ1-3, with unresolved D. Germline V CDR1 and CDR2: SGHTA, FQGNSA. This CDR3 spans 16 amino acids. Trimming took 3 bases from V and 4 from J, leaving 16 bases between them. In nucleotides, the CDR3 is TGTGCCAGCAGCTTCGTGGCAGCACCAGGAGGAAACACCATATATTTT. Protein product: CASSFVAAPGGNTIYF.

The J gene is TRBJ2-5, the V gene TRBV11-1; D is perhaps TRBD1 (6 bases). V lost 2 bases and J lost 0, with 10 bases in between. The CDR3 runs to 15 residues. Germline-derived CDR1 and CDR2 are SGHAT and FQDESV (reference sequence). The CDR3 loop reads CASSLQTGHQETQYF. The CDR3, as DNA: TGTGCCAGCAGCTTACAGACAGGACACCAAGAGACCCAGTACTTC.

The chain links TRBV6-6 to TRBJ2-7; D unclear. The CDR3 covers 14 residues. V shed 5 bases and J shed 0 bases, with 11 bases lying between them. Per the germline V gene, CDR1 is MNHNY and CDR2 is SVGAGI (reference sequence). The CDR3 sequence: CASSPELVSYEQYF. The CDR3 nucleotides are TGTGCCAGCAGTCCCGAGTTGGTCTCCTACGAGCAGTACTTC.

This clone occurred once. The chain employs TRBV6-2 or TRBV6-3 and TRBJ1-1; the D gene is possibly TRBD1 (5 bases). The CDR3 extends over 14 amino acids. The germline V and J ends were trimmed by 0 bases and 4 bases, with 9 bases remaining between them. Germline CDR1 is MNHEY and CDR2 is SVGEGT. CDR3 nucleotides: TGTGCCAGCAGTTACTCAACGGGGGGCACTGAAGCTTTCTTT. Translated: CASSYSTGGTEAFF.

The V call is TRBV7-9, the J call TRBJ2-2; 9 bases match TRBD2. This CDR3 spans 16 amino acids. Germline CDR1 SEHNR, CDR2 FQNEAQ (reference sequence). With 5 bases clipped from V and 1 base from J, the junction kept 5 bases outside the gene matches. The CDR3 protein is CASSPRTSVNTGELFF. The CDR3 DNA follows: TGTGCCAGCAGCCCACGGACTAGCGTGAACACCGGGGAGCTGTTTTTT.

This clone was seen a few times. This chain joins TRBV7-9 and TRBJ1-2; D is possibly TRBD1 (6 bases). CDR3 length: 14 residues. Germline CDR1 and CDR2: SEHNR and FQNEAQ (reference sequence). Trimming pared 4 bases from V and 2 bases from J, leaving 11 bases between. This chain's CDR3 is CASSSYRDNYGYTF. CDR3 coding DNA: TGTGCCAGCAGCTCCTACAGGGACAACTATGGCTACACCTTC.

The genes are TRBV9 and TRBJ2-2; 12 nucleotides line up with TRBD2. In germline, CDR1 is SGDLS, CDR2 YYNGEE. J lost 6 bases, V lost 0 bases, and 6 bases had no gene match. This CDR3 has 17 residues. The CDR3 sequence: CASSVETSGRVPGELFF. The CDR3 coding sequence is TGTGCCAGCAGCGTAGAGACTAGCGGGAGAGTCCCCGGGGAGCTGTTTTTT.

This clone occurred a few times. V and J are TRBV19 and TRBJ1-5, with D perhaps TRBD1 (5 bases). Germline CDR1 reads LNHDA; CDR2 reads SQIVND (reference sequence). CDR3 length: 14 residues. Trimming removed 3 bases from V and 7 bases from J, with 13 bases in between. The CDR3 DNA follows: TGTGCCAGTAGTATGGCCAGGGTCGGACAGCCCCAGCATTTT. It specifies CASSMARVGQPQHF.

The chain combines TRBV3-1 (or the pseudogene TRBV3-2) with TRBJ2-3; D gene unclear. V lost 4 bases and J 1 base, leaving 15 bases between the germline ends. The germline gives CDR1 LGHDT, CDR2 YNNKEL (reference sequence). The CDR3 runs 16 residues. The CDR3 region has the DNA TGTGCCAGCAGCCCCCTGCAACAAACAGGCACAGATACGCAGTATTTT. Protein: CASSPLQQTGTDTQYF.

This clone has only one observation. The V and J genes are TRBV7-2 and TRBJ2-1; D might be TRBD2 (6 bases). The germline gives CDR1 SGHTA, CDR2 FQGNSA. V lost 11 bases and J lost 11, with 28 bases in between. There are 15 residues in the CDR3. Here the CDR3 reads CAGTRDSGARVQQFF. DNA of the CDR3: TGTGCCGGAACCCGGGACTCCGGGGCCAGGGTCCAGCAGTTCTTC.